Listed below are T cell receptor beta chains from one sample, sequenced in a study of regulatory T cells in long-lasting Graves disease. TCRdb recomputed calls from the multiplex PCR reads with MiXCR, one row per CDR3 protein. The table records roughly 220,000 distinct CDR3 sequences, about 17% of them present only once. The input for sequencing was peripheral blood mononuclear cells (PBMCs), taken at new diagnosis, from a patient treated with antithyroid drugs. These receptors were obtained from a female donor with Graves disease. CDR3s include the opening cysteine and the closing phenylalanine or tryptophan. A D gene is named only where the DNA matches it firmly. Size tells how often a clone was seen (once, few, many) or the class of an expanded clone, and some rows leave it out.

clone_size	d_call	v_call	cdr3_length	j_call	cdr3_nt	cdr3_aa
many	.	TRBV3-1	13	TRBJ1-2	TGTGCCAGCAGCCACAAGGTCGGCTATGGCTACACCTTC	CASSHKVGYGYTF
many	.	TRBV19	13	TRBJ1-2	TGTGCCGCCGCTCCGGACAGTGACTATGGCTACACCTTC	CAAAPDSDYGYTF
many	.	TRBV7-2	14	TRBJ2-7	TGTGCCAGCAGCTTAGGTGGCCTATCCTACGAGCAGTACTTC	CASSLGGLSYEQYF
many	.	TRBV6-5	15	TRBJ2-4	TGTGCCAGCAGTTACTCTTACAGGGCCAAAAACATTCAGTACTTC	CASSYSYRAKNIQYF
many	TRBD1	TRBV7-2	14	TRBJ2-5	TGTGCCAGCAGCTTAGTAGACAGGGAAGAGACCCAGTACTTC	CASSLVDREETQYF
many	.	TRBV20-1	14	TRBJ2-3	TGCAGTGCCCGGGGGGCGATTCGCACAGATACGCAGTATTTT	CSARGAIRTDTQYF
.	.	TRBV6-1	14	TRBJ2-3	TGTGCCAGCAGGCCCCCGGGTCGCACAGATACGCAGTATTTT	CASRPPGRTDTQYF
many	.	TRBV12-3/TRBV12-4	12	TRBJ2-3	TGTGCCAGCAACCTGAGGGGGGATACGCAGTATTTT	CASNLRGDTQYF
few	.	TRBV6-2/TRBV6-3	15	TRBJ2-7	TGTGCCAGCAGAGACGGGGCTTTGGATTCCTACGAGCAGTACTTC	CASRDGALDSYEQYF
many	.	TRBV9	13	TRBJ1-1	TGTGCCAGCAGCGTAGAAGGGAACACTGAAGCTTTCTTT	CASSVEGNTEAFF
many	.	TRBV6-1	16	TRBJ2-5	TGTGCCAGCACCCGCCCTCCGGGTCAGGGAGGCGAGACCCAGTACTTC	CASTRPPGQGGETQYF
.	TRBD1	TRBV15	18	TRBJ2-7	TGTGCCACCAGCAGACCCCGGGTGACAGGGAAGACACCTTACGAGCAGTACTTC	CATSRPRVTGKTPYEQYF
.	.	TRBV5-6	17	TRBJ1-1	TGTGCCAGCAGCTTCGGTTTGCCCATTCGGGCGAACACTGAAGCTTTCTTT	CASSFGLPIRANTEAFF
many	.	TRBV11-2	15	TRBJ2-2	TGTGCCAGCAGCCCCTCGGGCACCTACACCGGGGAGCTGTTTTTT	CASSPSGTYTGELFF
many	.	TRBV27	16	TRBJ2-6	TGTGCCAGCAGTTTGGAGGGCCTACCTGGGGCCAACGTCCTGACTTTC	CASSLEGLPGANVLTF
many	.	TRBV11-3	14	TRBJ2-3	TGTGCCAGCAGAAACGCCCGGACGCGGGGTACGCAGTATTTT	CASRNARTRGTQYF
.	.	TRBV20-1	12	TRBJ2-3	TGCAGTGCTACTGTAGCGACAGATACGCAGTATTTT	CSATVATDTQYF
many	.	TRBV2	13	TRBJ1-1	TGTGCCAGCAGTGATTCAAGGGGTGGTGAAGCTTTCTTT	CASSDSRGGEAFF
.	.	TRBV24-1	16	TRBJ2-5	TGTGCCACCAGTGATTTGGGGGGCCCCCTGCAAGAGACCCAGTACTTC	CATSDLGGPLQETQYF
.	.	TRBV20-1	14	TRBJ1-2	TGCAGTGCCAGAGGGGACTCCAGGGGATATGGCTACACCTTC	CSARGDSRGYGYTF
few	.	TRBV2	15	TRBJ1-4	TGTGCCAGCAGTGGGGGTTCGGCAGAGGATGAAAAACTGTTTTTT	CASSGGSAEDEKLFF
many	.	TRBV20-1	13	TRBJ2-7	TGCAGTGCTAGAGGGGACACAGCCTACGAGCAGTACTTC	CSARGDTAYEQYF
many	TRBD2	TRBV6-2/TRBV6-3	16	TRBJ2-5	TGTGCCAGCAGTTCCGGGACTAGCGGGTCCCGAGAGACCCAGTACTTC	CASSSGTSGSRETQYF
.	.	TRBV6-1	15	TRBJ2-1	TGTGCCAGCAGCTCTGCCCCGGGAAGATACAATGAGCAGTTCTTC	CASSSAPGRYNEQFF
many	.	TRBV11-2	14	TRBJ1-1	TGTGCCAGCAGCTTAGAGCGACAGAACACTGAAGCTTTCTTT	CASSLERQNTEAFF
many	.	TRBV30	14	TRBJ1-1	TGTGCCTGGAGTGTACAAGGACGAAACACTGAAGCTTTCTTT	CAWSVQGRNTEAFF
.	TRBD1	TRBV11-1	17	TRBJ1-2	TGTGCCAGCAGCCTAGGGACAGGGGGCGCGGTGTTGAGTGGCTACACCTTC	CASSLGTGGAVLSGYTF
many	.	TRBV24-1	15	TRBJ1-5	TGTGCCACCAGTGATCCCGGGGAGGGTAATCAGCCCCAGCATTTT	CATSDPGEGNQPQHF
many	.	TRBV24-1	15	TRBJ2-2	TGTGCCACCAGTGATTTGCGCGGTTTCACCGGGGAGCTGTTTTTT	CATSDLRGFTGELFF
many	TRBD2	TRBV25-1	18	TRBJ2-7	TGTGCCAGCAGCGCTATCGGGGGACTAGCGGGAGGAACCTACGAGCAGTACTTC	CASSAIGGLAGGTYEQYF
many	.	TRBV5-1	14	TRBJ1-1	TGTGCCAGCAGCTTAGACCCAGGGATCTCTGAAGCTTTCTTT	CASSLDPGISEAFF
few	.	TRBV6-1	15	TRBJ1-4	TGTGCCAGCAGTCCGCCGGGGGCCCCTAATGAAAAACTGTTTTTT	CASSPPGAPNEKLFF
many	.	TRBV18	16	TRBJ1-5	TGTGCCAGCTCACCACCCAGTGGGGCAGGGGTGCAGCCCCAGCATTTT	CASSPPSGAGVQPQHF
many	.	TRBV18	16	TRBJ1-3	TGTGCCAACTCGATGAGCCCCAGCTACTCTGGAAACACCATATATTTT	CANSMSPSYSGNTIYF
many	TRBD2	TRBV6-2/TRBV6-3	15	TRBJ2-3	TGTGCCAACACCCTAGCGGGAGGTCGGGCAGATACGCAGTATTTT	CANTLAGGRADTQYF
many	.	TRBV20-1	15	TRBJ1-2	TGCAGTGCTAGAGCGGCCGGAAGGGATCGGCATGGCTACACCTTC	CSARAAGRDRHGYTF
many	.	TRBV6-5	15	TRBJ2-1	TGTGCCAGCAGTTCCGGGGGCACCTCCTACAATGAGCAGTTCTTC	CASSSGGTSYNEQFF
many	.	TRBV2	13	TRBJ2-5	TGTGCCAGCAGGGCGGGACTTGAAGAGACCCAGTACTTC	CASRAGLEETQYF
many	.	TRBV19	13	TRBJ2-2	TGTGCCAGTAGTATAGGTACATCCGGGGAGCTGTTTTTT	CASSIGTSGELFF
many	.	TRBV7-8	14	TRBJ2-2	TGTGCCAGCAGCGACTGGACTCATACCGGGGAGCTGTTTTTT	CASSDWTHTGELFF
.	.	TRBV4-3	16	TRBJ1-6	TGCGCCAGCAGCCAAGGTGCAGGGGCCTTAGATTCACCCCTCCACTTT	CASSQGAGALDSPLHF
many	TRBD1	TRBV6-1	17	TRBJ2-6	TGTGCCAGCAGGCCCGGGACAGGAGGTTCTGGGGCCAACGTCCTGACTTTC	CASRPGTGGSGANVLTF
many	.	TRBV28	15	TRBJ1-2	TGTGCCAGCAGTTCATCCGGGACATCTAACTATGGCTACACCTTC	CASSSSGTSNYGYTF
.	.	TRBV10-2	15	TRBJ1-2	TGCGCCAGCGGAGGCTCAGGGAGCCCTAACTATGGCTACACCTTC	CASGGSGSPNYGYTF
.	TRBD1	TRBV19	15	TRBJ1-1	TGTGCCAGTAGTATGAAGGACAGGGGGGGCCCTGAAGCTTTCTTT	CASSMKDRGGPEAFF
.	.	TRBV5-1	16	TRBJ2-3	TGCGTCAGCAGCTTGGAACAGGCAGCGAGGGCAGATACGCAGTATTTT	CVSSLEQAARADTQYF
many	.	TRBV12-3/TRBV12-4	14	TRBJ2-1	TGTGCCAGCAGTCCGAGTTTTAGAGGGCATGAGCAGTTCTTC	CASSPSFRGHEQFF
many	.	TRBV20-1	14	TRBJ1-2	TGCAGTGCTAGTCCCGGGGGGCGCCTCTATGGCTACACCTTC	CSASPGGRLYGYTF
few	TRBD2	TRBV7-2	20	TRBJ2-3	TGTGCCAGCAGCCCAGACACTAGCGGGAGGCGAAGAGGTAGCACAGATACGCAGTATTTT	CASSPDTSGRRRGSTDTQYF
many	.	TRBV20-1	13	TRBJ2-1	TGCAGTGCTAGAGATCGTTGGGGGAATGAGCAGTTCTTC	CSARDRWGNEQFF
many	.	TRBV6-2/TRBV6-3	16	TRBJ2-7	TGTGCCAGCAGTTACTCGAGCTTCAGCTCCTCCTACGAGCAGTACTTC	CASSYSSFSSSYEQYF
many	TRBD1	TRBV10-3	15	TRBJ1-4	TGTGCCATCAGTGAGTCAGGGGGCCTTAATGAAAAACTGTTTTTT	CAISESGGLNEKLFF
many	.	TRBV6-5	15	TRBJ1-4	TGTGCCAGCAGTTCTAGGACGGTAACTAATGAAAAACTGTTTTTT	CASSSRTVTNEKLFF
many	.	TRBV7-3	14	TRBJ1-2	TGTGCCAGCAGCCCATCCGGGACGTCGTATGGCTACACCTTC	CASSPSGTSYGYTF